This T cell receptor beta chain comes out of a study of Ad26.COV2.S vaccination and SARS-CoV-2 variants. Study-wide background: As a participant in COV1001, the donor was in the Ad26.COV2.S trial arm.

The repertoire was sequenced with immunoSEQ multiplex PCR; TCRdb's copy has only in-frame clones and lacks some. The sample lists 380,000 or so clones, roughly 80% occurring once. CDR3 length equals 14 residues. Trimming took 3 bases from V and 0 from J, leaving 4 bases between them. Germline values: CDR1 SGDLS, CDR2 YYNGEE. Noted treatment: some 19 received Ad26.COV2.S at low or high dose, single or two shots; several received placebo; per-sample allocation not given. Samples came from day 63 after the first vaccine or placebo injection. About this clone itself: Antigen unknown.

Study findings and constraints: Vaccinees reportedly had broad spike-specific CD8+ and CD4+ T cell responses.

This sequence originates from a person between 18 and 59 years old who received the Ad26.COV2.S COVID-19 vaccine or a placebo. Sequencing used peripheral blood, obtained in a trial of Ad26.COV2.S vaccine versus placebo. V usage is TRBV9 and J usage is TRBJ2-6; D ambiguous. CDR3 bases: TGTGCCAGCAGCGGGTTCTCTGGGGCCAACGTCCTGACTTTC. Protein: CASSGFSGANVLTF.